One T cell receptor beta chain is described in this entry. Its antigen is not known. Trimming shortened V by 6 bases and J by 6 bases, and 9 bases separated the two germline ends. The CDR3 totals 11 residues. The germline V gene encodes CDR1 DFQATT and CDR2 SNEGSKA (reference sequence). This sample was included in a study of regulatory T cells in long-lasting Graves disease. Time point meaning: newly diagnosed GD, antithyroid drugs for less than 3 months. RNA isolated from PBMCs was used to make the TCR library. Investigators prepared the TCR beta libraries by applying iRepertoire HTBI primers and Arm-PCR of CDR3 regions. TCRdb recomputed calls from the multiplex PCR reads with MiXCR, one row per CDR3 protein. The sample comprises 530,000 or so distinct CDR3 sequences, roughly 13% of which are singletons, and 10% rests with the top ten. General study findings and limits: Persistent disease preferred TRBV28, TRBJ1-2 and TRBJ2-5. TCR diversity was lower in persistent than newly diagnosed Graves' disease.

In addition, the sample was reused for a study of T cells in Graves' hyperthyroidism and ophthalmopathy. That source adds: Most clonotypes expanded in the thyroid (above 0.001) were also present in blood.

The receptor was derived from a man aged 30 to 45 with Graves disease. Sequencing was performed on peripheral blood mononuclear cells (PBMCs), taken at new diagnosis, from a patient treated with antithyroid drugs. The chain links TRBV20-1 to TRBJ2-1; no firm D call. The CDR3: CSANPRNEQFF. The CDR3 region has the DNA TGCAGTGCCAACCCCCGCAATGAGCAGTTCTTC.